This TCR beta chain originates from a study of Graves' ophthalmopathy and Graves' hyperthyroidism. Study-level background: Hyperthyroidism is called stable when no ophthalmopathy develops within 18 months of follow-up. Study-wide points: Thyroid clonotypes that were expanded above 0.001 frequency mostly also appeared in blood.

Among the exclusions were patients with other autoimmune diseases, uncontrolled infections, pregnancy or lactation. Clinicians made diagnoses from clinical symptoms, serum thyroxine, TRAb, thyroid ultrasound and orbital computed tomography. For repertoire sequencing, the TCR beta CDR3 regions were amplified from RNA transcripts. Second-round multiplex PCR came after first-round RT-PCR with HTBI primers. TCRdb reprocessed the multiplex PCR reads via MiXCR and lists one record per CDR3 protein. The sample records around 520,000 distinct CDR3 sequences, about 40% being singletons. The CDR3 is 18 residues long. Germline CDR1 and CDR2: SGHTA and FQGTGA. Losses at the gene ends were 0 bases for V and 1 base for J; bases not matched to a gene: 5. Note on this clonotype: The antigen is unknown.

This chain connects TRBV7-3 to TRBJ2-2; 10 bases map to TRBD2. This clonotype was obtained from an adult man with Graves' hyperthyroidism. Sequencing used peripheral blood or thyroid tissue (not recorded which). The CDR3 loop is CASSLTPTSGLNTGELFF. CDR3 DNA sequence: TGTGCCAGCAGCTTAACCCCGACTAGCGGGTTGAACACCGGGGAGCTGTTTTTT. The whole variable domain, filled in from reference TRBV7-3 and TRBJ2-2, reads GAGVSQTPSNKVTEKGKYVELRCDPISGHTALYWYRQSLGQGPEFLIYFQGTGAADDSGLPNDRFFAVRPEGSVSTLKIQRTERGDSAVYLCASSLTPTSGLNTGELFFGEGSRLTVL.